The 23 T cell receptor beta chains given below trace back to one sample, sequenced in a study of early T cells in non-severe SARS-CoV-2 infection. TCRdb redid the calling of the 5' RACE reads with MiXCR, one entry per CDR3 protein. Among 65,000 to 95,000 distinct CDR3 sequences listed, around 5% were seen once. The sample in question was whole blood, obtained at baseline. The receptors shown here come from an adult who was a healthcare worker with PCR-confirmed SARS-CoV-2 infection or an uninfected control (not recorded which).

This clonotype was recorded many times. The chain is built from TRBV28 and TRBJ2-3; D is tentatively TRBD1 or TRBD2 (6 bases each). V lost 7 bases to trimming and J lost 2 bases, with 13 bases between them. Germline V gene sequence: CDR1 MDHEN, CDR2 SYDVKM. The CDR3 has 14 residues. DNA of the CDR3: TGTGCCAGCAACTGGGGGGCACACACAGATACGCAGTATTTT. Translated: CASNWGAHTDTQYF.

This clonotype has ten or more counts. The genes are TRBV18 and TRBJ2-1; D is uncertain. This CDR3 has 14 amino acids. The germline V gene encodes CDR1 KGHSH and CDR2 LQKENI. The germline V and J ends were trimmed by 4 bases and 2 bases, with 9 bases remaining between them. CDR3 nucleotides: TGTGCCAGCTCACAGACGGAGACCTACAATGAGCAGTTCTTC. It specifies CASSQTETYNEQFF.

This clonotype was seen at least ten times. J is TRBJ2-3 and V is TRBV20-1; D is possibly TRBD2 (5 bases). The CDR3 length is 19 residues. Deletions cut 0 bases from V and 0 bases from J, with 22 bases between. The V gene's germline CDR1 is DFQATT and CDR2 SNEGSKA (reference sequence). CDR3 nucleotides: TGCAGTGCTAGAGATGGCCGAGCGGTAATGTTACTTAGCACAGATACGCAGTATTTT. It yields the protein CSARDGRAVMLLSTDTQYF.

This clonotype was detected many times. The chain carries TRBV4-2 and TRBJ2-1; D remains ambiguous. Trimming shortened V by 1 base and J by 5 bases, and 9 bases separated the two germline ends. There are 14 residues in the CDR3. CDR1 and CDR2 (germline): LGHNA, YNFKEQ. The CDR3 nucleotides are TGTGCCAGCAGCCAAGTACACTTAGACAATGAGCAGTTCTTC. As protein: CASSQVHLDNEQFF.

There are a few counts of this clonotype. The gene calls are TRBV6-5 and TRBJ2-5, with TRBD2 identical over 10 bases. The germline gives CDR1 MNHEY, CDR2 SVGAGI. Losses at the gene ends were 3 bases for V and 5 bases for J; bases not matched to a gene: 9. CDR3 length: 16 amino acids. DNA of the CDR3: TGTGCCAGCAGTTATACTAGCGGGACGGGGTTGGAGACCCAGTACTTC. This translates into CASSYTSGTGLETQYF.

This clonotype has ten or more counts. The chain uses TRBV10-1 and TRBJ2-7; no clear D. Looked up from germline, CDR1 is WNHNN and CDR2 is SYGVQD (reference sequence). The germline V and J ends were trimmed by 3 bases and 2 bases, with 5 bases remaining between them. The CDR3 sequence is 12 residues long. The CDR3, as DNA: TGCGCCAGCAGTGACTCCCCCTACGAGCAGTACTTC. Its protein product is CASSDSPYEQYF.

The chain links TRBV18 to TRBJ2-1; no reliable D call. The V gene lost 2 bases and the J gene lost 0 bases, with 14 bases spanning the gap. This CDR3 spans 17 amino acids. CDR1 and CDR2 from the germline V gene are KGHSH and LQKENI. CDR3 amino acids: CASSPEFSFSSYNEQFF. The CDR3 nucleotides are TGTGCCAGCTCACCAGAGTTCAGTTTCAGCTCCTACAATGAGCAGTTCTTC.

The genes are TRBV10-3 and TRBJ2-1; the D gene is possibly TRBD2 (6 bases). Germline V gives CDR1 ENHRY, CDR2 SYGVKD. Trimming cost V 7 bases and J 8 bases, with 15 bases left between them. The CDR3 contains 13 residues. The CDR3 is CAITGGVGDEQFF. The CDR3, as DNA: TGTGCCATCACCGGGGGTGTGGGCGATGAGCAGTTCTTC.

This clonotype was detected a few times. V gene TRBV6-5 combines with J gene TRBJ2-7; weak D call: TRBD1 (5 bases). The germline gives CDR1 MNHEY, CDR2 SVGAGI. Between the trimmed V and J ends, which lost 4 bases and 6 bases, there was a span of 16 bases. The CDR3 extends over 14 amino acids. The CDR3 reads CASSLGPSVVEQYF. CDR3 sequence (DNA): TGTGCCAGCAGTTTGGGGCCCTCCGTTGTCGAGCAGTACTTC.

In this sample, this clonotype turned up many times. This chain uses TRBV18 with TRBJ2-7; TRBD1 matches at 8 bases. Germline CDR1 and CDR2: KGHSH and LQKENI. Trimming cost V 2 bases and J 7 bases; bases outside gene matches: 4. The CDR3 runs to 13 residues. In DNA form, the CDR3 reads TGTGCCAGCTCACCAGATACAGGGGGAGAGCAGTACTTC. Its translation is CASSPDTGGEQYF.

At least ten counts were recorded for this clonotype. V and J are TRBV6-6 and TRBJ1-5; D is unresolved. The CDR3 totals 14 residues. V dropped 5 bases and J dropped 0 bases, with 8 bases sitting between them. CDR1 is MNHNY and CDR2 is SVGAGI in the germline V gene (reference sequence). The DNA of the CDR3 is TGTGCCAGCAGTGTTCAACATAGCAATCAGCCCCAGCATTTT. Encoded protein: CASSVQHSNQPQHF.

This clonotype was seen many times. The V and J genes are TRBV18 and TRBJ2-5; D gene unclear. Trimming took off 3 bases at V and 3 bases at J, with 2 bases between the two ends. The CDR3 length is 11 residues. Germline V gene lookup returns CDR1 KGHSH and CDR2 LQKENI. The CDR3 sequence: CASSPEETQYF. DNA for the CDR3: TGTGCCAGCTCACCGGAAGAGACCCAGTACTTC.

The sample holds many counts of this clonotype. The chain has TRBV7-3 and TRBJ2-3, with a tentative D call TRBD2 (5 bases). The CDR3 has 18 residues. V was cut by 3 bases and J by 4 bases, with 23 bases left in between. The germline V gene encodes CDR1 SGHTA and CDR2 FQGTGA. The CDR3 DNA reads TGTGCCAGCAGCTTGTATGGGAGTCTTACCGAGTTGTCAGATACGCAGTATTTT. Encoded protein: CASSLYGSLTELSDTQYF.

Points on this clonotype: Its ends do not fully match the called genes, so a read error is possible. V usage is TRBV5-1 and J usage is TRBJ2-3; D is uncertain. This CDR3 spans 15 amino acids. Germline-derived CDR1 and CDR2 are SGHRS and YFSETQ. This CDR3 reads CATSPAVGYTDTQYF. For the CDR3, the DNA is TGCGCCACCAGCCCCGCCGTGGGTTACACAGATACGCAGTATTTT.

The table lists this clonotype with a few counts. The rearrangement joins TRBV12-3 or TRBV12-4 to TRBJ2-5; 11 positions agree with TRBD2. CDR3 length: 14 amino acids. V lost 6 bases, J lost 4 bases, and 4 bases stayed unmatched. CDR3 nucleotides: TGTGCCAGCAGGCCCGGGACTAGCGGAGAGACCCAGTACTTC. This gives the protein CASRPGTSGETQYF.

There are many counts of this clonotype. The chain couples TRBV18 to TRBJ1-6, with 7 bases aligning to TRBD1. V gave up 4 bases and J gave up 0 bases; unmatched junction bases: 6. Germline V gene data show CDR1 as KGHSH and CDR2 as LQKENI. The CDR3 contains 17 residues. The CDR3: CASSLRQGSSYNSPLHF. The CDR3 region has the DNA TGTGCCAGCTCACTCCGACAGGGCAGCTCCTATAATTCACCCCTCCACTTT.

The rearrangement uses TRBV3-1 and TRBJ2-5; D is perhaps TRBD2 (5 bases). From germline, CDR1 is LGHDT and CDR2 YNNKEL (reference sequence). CDR3 size: 14 residues. V lost 1 base to trimming and J lost 5 bases, with 11 bases between them. In DNA, the CDR3 is TGTGCCAGCAGCCAAGGTCACGGGAAGGAGACCCAGTACTTC. It codes for CASSQGHGKETQYF.

The chain couples TRBV20-1 to TRBJ2-3; TRBD1 might be the D (6 bases). The V gene's germline CDR1 is DFQATT and CDR2 SNEGSKA (reference sequence). V was cut by 4 bases and J by 4 bases, with 12 bases left in between. The length of the CDR3 is 13 residues. Written as DNA, the CDR3 is TGCAGTGCTACCCGGACAGCCGCAGATACGCAGTATTTT. This codes for CSATRTAADTQYF.

This clonotype was observed a few times. The J gene is TRBJ2-2, the V gene TRBV5-1, with a possible D match to TRBD2 (5 bases). CDR3 length: 16 amino acids. The germline V gene encodes CDR1 SGHRS and CDR2 YFSETQ. The V end lost 4 bases, the J end lost 3 bases, and 16 bases lay between the germline ends. CDR3 in amino acids: CASSIWTVGDTGELFF. The CDR3 region has the DNA TGCGCCAGCAGCATCTGGACGGTCGGGGACACCGGGGAGCTGTTTTTT.

This clonotype turned up a few times. The J gene is TRBJ2-2, the V gene TRBV7-9; D possibly corresponds to TRBD2 (5 bases). The CDR3 totals 12 residues. Germline CDR1 is SEHNR and CDR2 is FQNEAQ (reference sequence). Trimming cost V 7 bases and J 6 bases, with 9 bases left between them. Here the CDR3 reads CASIWESGELFF. The CDR3, as DNA: TGTGCCAGCATCTGGGAGTCCGGGGAGCTGTTTTTT. Looking up the rest from reference TRBV7-9 and TRBJ2-2 gives the full variable domain: DTGVSQNPRHKITKRGQNVTFRCDPISEHNRLYWYRQTLGQGPEFLTYFQNEAQLEKSRLLSDRFSAERPKGSFSTLEIQRTEQGDSAMYLCASIWESGELFFGEGSRLTVL.

This clonotype was seen a few times. The V call is TRBV6-1, the J call TRBJ2-7; weak D call: TRBD2 (5 bases). The germline gives CDR1 MNHNS, CDR2 SASEGT. This CDR3 has 14 residues. Trimming cost V 4 bases and J 4 bases, with 14 bases left between them. The chain's CDR3 is CASSAGSYGYEQYF. The CDR3 nucleotides are TGTGCCAGCAGTGCGGGGAGTTATGGGTACGAGCAGTACTTC.

Only a few counts were recorded for this clonotype. The rearrangement joins TRBV30 to TRBJ2-3; the D is unclear. The germline V gene encodes CDR1 GTSNPN and CDR2 SVGIG (reference sequence). V was pared by 0 bases and J by 6 bases, with 4 bases between. This CDR3 is 11 amino acids long. DNA of the CDR3: TGTGCCTGGAGTGTAGTGGATACGCAGTATTTT. This encodes CAWSVVDTQYF.

The V gene is TRBV25-1, the J gene TRBJ2-7; possibly TRBD2 for D (6 bases). The CDR3 contains 15 residues. V was trimmed by 5 bases and J by 4 bases, leaving 18 bases between them. CDR1 and CDR2 from the germline V gene are MGHDK and SYGVNS. The CDR3: CASSLMGGDSYEQYF. In DNA, the CDR3 is TGTGCCAGCAGTCTAATGGGGGGTGACAGTTACGAGCAGTACTTC.